The clone carrying this T cell receptor beta chain was seen more than once but under ten times. Antigen unknown. The data belong to a study of T-cell reconstitution after alpha-beta-depleted transplantation in children. Regarding the study as a whole: At day 60, the high TCRbeta diversity found in some patients originated from recipient T cells and thymic progenitors that had survived. Newly produced T cells mostly accounted for T-cell counts and diversity one year post-transplant. Reportedly, roughly two months post-transplant, alpha-beta T cells arose from several hundred expanded graft clones.

The TCRbeta library was prepared with unique molecular identifiers. TCRdb reprocessed the PCR reads with MiXCR, giving one entry per CDR3 protein. The sample lists 550,000 to 600,000 distinct CDR3 sequences; 23% were seen once. Per germline, CDR1 MNHEY and CDR2 SVGEGT. The CDR3 has 13 residues. V shed 2 bases and J shed 2 bases, with 6 bases lying between them. The sequencing used PBMCs, mostly from graft donor cells, collected 360 days after TCRalphabeta/CD19-depleted stem cell transplant. The TCR comes from a boy in the first two years of life who had a stem cell transplant for acute myeloid leukemia, so the T cells may come from the graft donor. The chain couples TRBV6-2 or TRBV6-3 to TRBJ2-5; the D is unclear. CDR3 sequence reads: CASSYSAQETQYF. The CDR3 DNA reads TGTGCCAGCAGTTACAGCGCTCAAGAGACCCAGTACTTC.